Sequencing of this TCR beta chain was carried out in a study of blood T cell repertoires in COVID-19. Authors' methods: It was from reference gene primer amplification that nucleated cell counts were estimated. Sequencing used immunoSEQ multiplex PCR; TCRdb keeps in-frame clones, though not all of them. V and J calls and clone size follow that table, whereas D and trimming were derived from the DNA. This sample has a few hundred thousand clones, with over 85% found just once. This CDR3 comprises 16 residues. Trimming took off 5 bases at V and 3 bases at J, with 17 bases between the two ends. Germline assignment: CDR1 KGHDR and CDR2 SFDVKD.

The sequence was collected from a woman in her thirties with COVID-19, enrolled during active disease. The chain is built from TRBV24-1 and TRBJ2-3; tentative D call: TRBD2 (6 bases). Sequenced input: peripheral blood. This chain's CDR3 is CATSGREVKSTDTQYF. As DNA, the CDR3 is TGTGCCACCAGTGGCAGGGAGGTGAAGTCGACAGATACGCAGTATTTT.